The entry below describes one T cell receptor beta chain. Its antigen remains unidentified. Some clones are missing from TCRdb's copy, which holds only in-frame ones; the method was immunoSEQ multiplex PCR. The repertoire consists of 150,000 to 200,000 clones, with 94% occurring once and the leading ten covering about 1.5%. This sample stems from a study of T cell responses to AZD1222 COVID-19 vaccine. CDR3 length equals 12 residues. Trimming shortened V by 5 bases and J by 12 bases, and 16 bases separated the two germline ends. The V gene's germline CDR1 is SGHVS and CDR2 FQNEAQ. Study-wide points: Two AZD1222 administrations were followed by greater Spike-specific TCR breadth and depth. Mostly white British, mostly female donors; authors suggested clonal diversity may be underestimated.

The material sequenced was peripheral blood, taken 28 days after the second AZD1222 dose. The gene calls are TRBV7-8 and TRBJ1-2; D is uncertain. This TCR was recovered from an adult who received the AZD1222 COVID-19 vaccine. DNA for the CDR3: TGTGCCAGCAGCCTAGGTAACAGTGGTCACACCTTC. Its translation is CASSLGNSGHTF.